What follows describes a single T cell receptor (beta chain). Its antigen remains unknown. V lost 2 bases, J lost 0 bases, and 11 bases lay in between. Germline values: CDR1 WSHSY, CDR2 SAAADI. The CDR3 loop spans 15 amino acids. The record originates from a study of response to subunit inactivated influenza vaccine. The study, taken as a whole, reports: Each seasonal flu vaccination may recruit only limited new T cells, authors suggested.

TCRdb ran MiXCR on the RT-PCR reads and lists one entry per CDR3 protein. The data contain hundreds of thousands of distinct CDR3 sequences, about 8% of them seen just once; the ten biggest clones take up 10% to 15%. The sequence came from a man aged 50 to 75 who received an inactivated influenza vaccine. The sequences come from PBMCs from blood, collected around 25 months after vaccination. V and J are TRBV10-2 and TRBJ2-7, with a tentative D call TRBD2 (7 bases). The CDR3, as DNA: TGCGCCAGCAGTGAGACGGGGGGCTTCTCCTACGAGCAGTACTTC. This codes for CASSETGGFSYEQYF.